Presented here are 28 T cell receptor beta chains from one specimen sequenced in a study of beta chain features in type 1 diabetes listed by TCRdb under 2018. General study outcomes and caveats: A moderate but significant shortening of TCRB CDR3 length was observed in type 1 diabetes patients in all four CD4+ subsets.

Antigen specificity for these receptors is unknown. Library preparation was by the immunoSEQ multiplex PCR assay. The entire amount of isolated RNA was reverse transcribed using the High Capacity cDNA Reverse Transcription Kit, so the sequenced TCRB transcripts were expressed ones. TCRdb retrieved this table from immuneACCESS and kept in-frame rearrangements only. Not all clones are present; in checked studies, unresolved V genes account for under half, and no reason is known for the remainder. This sample holds 300,000 to 400,000 clones; over 7% were observed only once. The ten largest make up 0.95% to 1.1% of the sample. The sequenced sample consisted of central memory CD4+ T cells from blood. The receptors shown here come from a man aged 25 to 40 with type 1 diabetes.

The V gene is TRBV11-2, the J gene TRBJ2-3; 10 bases fit TRBD1. The V and J ends lost 5 bases and 5 bases, in that order; junction bases with no gene match: 10. Per the germline V gene, CDR1 is SGHAT and CDR2 is FQNNGV. The CDR3 is 16 amino acids. CDR3 amino acids: CASSITGTGAGDTQYF. CDR3 nucleotides: TGTGCCAGCAGCATAACCGGGACAGGGGCGGGAGATACGCAGTATTTT.

This clone was counted a few times. The chain combines TRBV5-5 with TRBJ1-1; no firm D call. The CDR3 runs 15 residues. V lost 0 bases to trimming and J lost 0 bases, with 9 bases between them. In germline, CDR1 is SGHKS, CDR2 YYEKEE (reference sequence). The CDR3 nucleotides are TGTGCCAGCAGCTTGGAAGCAGGACTGAACACTGAAGCTTTCTTT. This encodes CASSLEAGLNTEAFF.

The table lists this clone with a few counts. The chain combines TRBV30 with TRBJ2-7; a possible D gene is TRBD2 (5 bases). Trimming stripped 0 bases from V and 2 bases from J, with 14 bases between. This CDR3 comprises 15 residues. Per germline, CDR1 GTSNPN and CDR2 SVGIG (reference sequence). The CDR3 DNA reads TGTGCCTGGAGTGTAACCGGGGTCGCGGCCTACGAGCAGTACTTC. Protein sequence: CAWSVTGVAAYEQYF.

This clone was observed a few times. V usage is TRBV27 and J usage is TRBJ1-6; TRBD1 matches at 8 bases. With V trimmed by 4 bases and J by 6 bases, 5 bases remained unmatched. CDR1 is MNHEY, CDR2 SMNVEV, per germline (reference sequence). The CDR3 is made up of 15 amino acids. This CDR3 is CASSWQGAINSPLHF. In DNA form, the CDR3 reads TGTGCCAGCAGTTGGCAGGGGGCTATTAATTCACCCCTCCACTTT.

This clone was counted only a few times. The chain joins TRBV6-1 to TRBJ2-7; D possibly corresponds to TRBD1 (6 bases). V gave up 10 bases and J gave up 7 bases, with 23 bases separating them. Per germline, CDR1 MNHNS and CDR2 SASEGT. This CDR3 is built from 14 residues. CDR3 nucleotide sequence: TGTGCCACTTCCGCCCGGGACACCCTTCAAGAGCAGTACTTC. It codes for CATSARDTLQEQYF.

This clone was counted many times. The chain is built from TRBV9 and TRBJ2-7, with a weak D call TRBD1 (5 bases). The CDR3 is made up of 12 amino acids. The V end lost 2 bases, the J end lost 4 bases, and 7 bases lay between the germline ends. CDR1 and CDR2 (germline): SGDLS, YYNGEE. CDR3 sequence (DNA): TGTGCCAGCAGCGTCTCAGGGTACGAGCAGTACTTC. This sequence encodes CASSVSGYEQYF.

The V gene is TRBV6-5, the J gene TRBJ2-5; the D is unclear. The germline gives CDR1 MNHEY, CDR2 SVGAGI. This CDR3 comprises 15 residues. V lost 5 bases and J 2 bases, leaving 15 bases between the germline ends. CDR3 sequence (DNA): TGTGCCAGCAGTCCCAAAGGAGTGGGACAAGAGACCCAGTACTTC. It is translated as CASSPKGVGQETQYF.

The chain combines TRBV18 with TRBJ1-2; the D is unclear. The CDR3 extends over 13 amino acids. V was cut by 0 bases and J by 4 bases, with 6 bases left in between. Per the germline V gene, CDR1 is KGHSH and CDR2 is LQKENI. CDR3 loop: CASSPPSSYGYTF. The DNA of the CDR3 is TGTGCCAGCTCACCACCTAGTTCCTATGGCTACACCTTC. Full variable domain (rest looked up from reference TRBV18 and TRBJ1-2): NAGVMQNPRHLVRRRGQEARLRCSPMKGHSHVYWYRQLPEEGLKFMVYLQKENIIDESGMPKERFSAEFPKEGPSILRIQQVVRGDSAAYFCASSPPSSYGYTFGSGTRLTVV.

The J gene is TRBJ1-4, the V gene TRBV28; possibly TRBD1 for D (6 bases). Trimming removed 5 bases from V and 3 bases from J, with 16 bases in between. The CDR3 totals 16 residues. CDR1 MDHEN and CDR2 SYDVKM come from the germline V gene. The CDR3 loop is CASSTTTGRANEKLFF. CDR3 sequence (DNA): TGTGCCAGCAGTACGACTACAGGGCGGGCTAATGAAAAACTGTTTTTT.

This chain connects TRBV7-2 to TRBJ2-3; D gene unclear. Germline assignment: CDR1 SGHTA and CDR2 FQGNSA. V was shortened by 3 bases and J by 4 bases, with 8 bases between the two germline ends. The CDR3 sequence is 13 residues long. CDR3: CASSFSLADTQYF. The CDR3 DNA reads TGTGCCAGCAGCTTTAGTTTAGCAGATACGCAGTATTTT.

This clone was seen only a few times. The rearrangement joins TRBV6-1 to TRBJ1-5, with 9 bases fitting TRBD1. V lost 7 bases, J lost 6 bases, and 4 bases stayed unmatched. Germline-derived CDR1 and CDR2 are MNHNS and SASEGT. The CDR3 contains 13 residues. As DNA, the CDR3 is TGTGCCAGCATGAGGACAGGGGCTCAGCCCCAGCATTTT. As protein: CASMRTGAQPQHF.

The genes are TRBV18 and TRBJ2-7; D possibly corresponds to TRBD2 (6 bases). V lost 1 base, J lost 0 bases, and 19 bases lay in between. In germline, CDR1 is KGHSH, CDR2 LQKENI. The CDR3 sequence is 18 residues long. CDR3 residues: CASSPLQSGRGSSYEQYF. The CDR3 DNA follows: TGTGCCAGCTCACCACTACAATCAGGACGGGGGAGCTCCTACGAGCAGTACTTC.

In this sample, this clone turned up a few times. The V and J genes are TRBV5-6 and TRBJ2-2; the match to TRBD1 covers 9 bases. The CDR3 sequence is 15 residues long. From germline, CDR1 is SGHDT and CDR2 YYEEEE. V was pared by 4 bases and J by 1 base, with 2 bases of the junction left unmatched. This CDR3 reads CASSMGQGNTGELFF. The DNA for the CDR3 is TGTGCCAGCAGCATGGGACAGGGGAACACCGGGGAGCTGTTTTTT.

The V call is TRBV7-2, the J call TRBJ2-3; TRBD2 aligns across 9 bases. This CDR3 contains 16 residues. CDR1 and CDR2 (germline): SGHTA, FQGNSA. Trimming removed 1 base from V and 1 base from J; junction bases left unmatched: 3. CDR3 sequence reads: CASSLGIAGGTDTQYF. The CDR3 region has the DNA TGTGCCAGCAGCTTAGGGATAGCGGGGGGCACAGATACGCAGTATTTT.

The chain recombines TRBV5-1 with TRBJ2-7; 8 bases agree with TRBD1. V trimming: 0 bases; J trimming: 6 bases; junction bases outside the gene matches: 5. Looked up from germline, CDR1 is SGHRS and CDR2 is YFSETQ. The length of the CDR3 is 14 residues. The CDR3 spells CASSLEQGASEQYF. The CDR3 nucleotides are TGCGCCAGCAGCTTGGAGCAGGGGGCGTCCGAGCAGTACTTC. Drawing the rest from reference TRBV5-1 and TRBJ2-7, the complete variable domain is KAGVTQTPRYLIKTRGQQVTLSCSPISGHRSVSWYQQTPGQGLQFLFEYFSETQRNKGNFPGRFSGRQFSNSRSEMNVSTLELGDSALYLCASSLEQGASEQYFGPGTRLTVT.

The genes are TRBV2 and TRBJ1-1, with a possible D match to TRBD1 (6 bases). CDR3 length equals 13 residues. Germline CDR1 is SNHLY and CDR2 is FYNNEI. The V and J ends lost 4 bases and 5 bases respectively, with 11 bases between them. CDR3 protein: CASSGEGGTEAFF. The CDR3 bases are TGTGCCAGCAGTGGTGAGGGGGGTACTGAAGCTTTCTTT. The full variable domain, with the rest looked up from reference TRBV2 and TRBJ1-1, is EPEVTQTPSHQVTQMGQEVILRCVPISNHLYFYWYRQILGQKVEFLVSFYNNEISEKSEIFDDQFSVERPDGSNFTLKIRSTKLEDSAMYFCASSGEGGTEAFFGQGTRLTVV.

This clone was observed a handful of times. This chain connects TRBV19 to TRBJ2-4; no clear D. Looked up from germline, CDR1 is LNHDA and CDR2 is SQIVND (reference sequence). Trimming removed 10 bases at V and 2 bases at J, with 12 bases between. The CDR3 extends over 13 amino acids. The CDR3 sequence: CATETSTKNIQYF. The CDR3 nucleotides read TGTGCCACCGAGACTTCAACCAAAAACATTCAGTACTTC.

This clone has at least ten counts. The chain uses TRBV7-2 and TRBJ1-1, with D possibly being TRBD1 (6 bases). CDR3 length equals 14 residues. The germline V gene has CDR1 SGHTA and CDR2 FQGNSA. The germline V and J ends were trimmed by 7 bases and 3 bases, with 15 bases remaining between them. In DNA, the CDR3 is TGTGCCAGCACCCCGGGGGGCTTGGACACTGAAGCTTTCTTT. Amino acid sequence: CASTPGGLDTEAFF.

V and J are TRBV10-3 and TRBJ2-3; TRBD2 matches at 8 bases. CDR3 size: 14 residues. V gave up 0 bases and J gave up 7 bases; unmatched junction bases: 3. Germline V gene lookup returns CDR1 ENHRY and CDR2 SYGVKD. Written as DNA, the CDR3 is TGTGCCATCAGTGAGTCAATAGCGGGGAATACGCAGTATTTT. Amino acid sequence: CAISESIAGNTQYF.

The sample holds many counts of this clone. This chain links TRBV28 with TRBJ2-1; perhaps TRBD1 as D (7 bases). This CDR3 has 10 amino acids. Germline V CDR1 and CDR2: MDHEN, SYDVKM. V lost 11 bases, J lost 9 bases, and 11 bases lay in between. The CDR3 DNA reads as TGTGCCTCAGGGGGAGGTGAGCAGTTCTTC. Its protein is CASGGGEQFF.

This clone came up a few times. The rearrangement uses TRBV6-6 and TRBJ2-7; 10 bases are shared with TRBD2. This CDR3 spans 13 amino acids. Germline V gene data show CDR1 as MNHNY and CDR2 as SVGAGI (reference sequence). V lost 5 bases and J lost 4; bases outside the gene matches: 2. The CDR3 DNA sequence: TGTGCCAGCAGTACGGGACTAGCGTACGAGCAGTACTTC. It encodes CASSTGLAYEQYF.

V usage is TRBV10-2 and J usage is TRBJ1-5, with unresolved D. This CDR3 is built from 14 residues. Germline values: CDR1 WSHSY, CDR2 SAAADI. Trimming took off 6 bases at V and 7 bases at J, with 16 bases between the two ends. In DNA form, the CDR3 reads TGCGCCAGCAGCCTATCACGGCAAGGGCAGCCCCAGCATTTT. Translating it yields CASSLSRQGQPQHF.

This clone was observed a handful of times. The V gene is TRBV10-3, the J gene TRBJ2-5; D gene uncertain. The CDR3 runs to 13 residues. From germline, CDR1 is ENHRY and CDR2 SYGVKD. Between the trimmed V and J ends, which lost 6 bases and 5 bases, there was a span of 13 bases. The chain's CDR3 is CAISGDNVETQYF. DNA for the CDR3: TGTGCCATCAGCGGTGACAATGTCGAGACCCAGTACTTC.

To note about this clone: The sample carries other DNA sequences with the same CDR3. The V and J genes are TRBV7-2 and TRBJ2-7, with D tentatively TRBD1 (6 bases). CDR3 length: 14 amino acids. Trimming cost V 1 base and J 5 bases, with 12 bases left between them. From germline, CDR1 is SGHTA and CDR2 FQGNSA. The CDR3 sequence: CASSLGQGFHEQYF. DNA of the CDR3: TGTGCCAGCAGCTTAGGCCAGGGGTTCCACGAGCAGTACTTC.

This sequence joins TRBV11-2 and TRBJ1-2; 7 bases are a match to TRBD1. CDR3 size: 12 residues. Germline V CDR1 and CDR2: SGHAT, FQNNGV. With 8 bases clipped from V and 2 bases from J, the junction kept 2 bases outside the gene matches. The CDR3 DNA sequence: TGTGCCAGCGGACAGGCAAACTATGGCTACACCTTC. It specifies CASGQANYGYTF.

This clone has a handful of counts. The V call is TRBV2, the J call TRBJ1-2; perhaps TRBD1 as D (5 bases). V was shortened by 0 bases and J by 7 bases, with 9 bases between the two germline ends. Germline V gene sequence: CDR1 SNHLY, CDR2 FYNNEI. The CDR3 loop spans 13 amino acids. CDR3 sequence: CASSEAGGIGYTF. The CDR3 nucleotides are TGTGCCAGCAGTGAAGCCGGGGGGATTGGCTACACCTTC.

This clone was seen a handful of times. The chain is built from TRBV10-2 and TRBJ2-1; TRBD1 matches at 7 bases. This CDR3 is 15 amino acids long. With V trimmed by 10 bases and J by 3 bases, 12 bases remained unmatched. CDR1 is WSHSY and CDR2 is SAAADI in the germline V gene. CDR3: CATFPRTGLYNEQFF. The DNA for the CDR3 is TGCGCCACCTTCCCTCGGACAGGACTCTACAATGAGCAGTTCTTC.

This clone has only a few counts. The rearrangement joins TRBV19 to TRBJ1-1; 8 bases line up with TRBD1. Germline CDR1 is LNHDA and CDR2 is SQIVND (reference sequence). The CDR3 spans 15 residues. V dropped 5 bases and J dropped 4; count of bases not matched to a gene: 9. CDR3 sequence: CASSPGTGRATEAFF. The CDR3 region has the DNA TGTGCCAGTAGTCCCGGGACAGGTAGGGCCACTGAAGCTTTCTTT.